These 11 T cell receptor beta chains were sequenced from one sample in a study of control samples from healthy donors and cancer patients. The table came from immunoSEQ multiplex PCR; TCRdb's copy has only in-frame clones and leaves some out. The sample records 170,000 or so clones, 90% being singletons. Sequences were obtained from blood. These TCRs come from a woman in her fifties or sixties in good health.

This sequence joins TRBV7-3 and TRBJ2-3, with D possibly being TRBD1 (6 bases). The CDR3 loop spans 14 amino acids. Germline V gene sequence: CDR1 SGHTA, CDR2 FQGTGA. V shed 2 bases and J shed 4 bases, with 10 bases lying between them. CDR3 sequence (DNA): TGTGCCAGCAGCTTATTCAGGGGCGCAGATACGCAGTATTTT. Amino acid sequence: CASSLFRGADTQYF.

The chain joins TRBV24-1 to TRBJ2-3; perhaps D is TRBD1 or TRBD2 (5 bases each). CDR1 is KGHDR, CDR2 SFDVKD, per germline. V gave up 4 bases and J gave up 8 bases, with 15 bases separating them. The CDR3 sequence is 14 residues long. Here the CDR3 DNA reads TGTGCCACCAGTGAACATCCGGGACGCAGTACGCAGTATTTT. Translating it yields CATSEHPGRSTQYF.

CDR3 in amino acids: CASSLDSDTQYF. The CDR3 DNA is TGCGCCAGCAGCTTAGATTCAGATACGCAGTATTTT. This chain links TRBV5-1 with TRBJ2-3, with D unclear. V lost 2 bases and J lost 4, with 5 bases in between. The CDR3 is 12 residues long. Germline values: CDR1 SGHRS, CDR2 YFSETQ.

The rearrangement links TRBV6-5 to TRBJ1-2; no clear D. The V end was cut by 4 bases, the J end by 7 bases, with 7 bases between. The CDR3 contains 11 residues. Looked up from germline, CDR1 is MNHEY and CDR2 is SVGAGI. The chain's CDR3 is CASSSEAGYTF. In nucleotides, the CDR3 is TGTGCCAGCAGTTCCGAGGCTGGCTACACCTTC.

This sequence joins TRBV27 and TRBJ2-5; D perhaps matches TRBD2 (6 bases). Trimming removed 3 bases at V and 2 bases at J, with 10 bases between. This CDR3 is 14 amino acids long. Germline assignment: CDR1 MNHEY and CDR2 SMNVEV (reference sequence). CDR3 bases: TGTGCCAGCAGTTTTGCGGGAAAACAAGAGACCCAGTACTTC. Its protein product is CASSFAGKQETQYF.

Points on this clone: The sample contains more than one DNA sequence encoding this CDR3. The rearrangement uses TRBV19 and TRBJ1-5; D is uncertain. This CDR3 is 13 amino acids long. Between the trimmed V and J ends, which lost 5 bases and 3 bases, there was a span of 8 bases. Germline lookup yields CDR1 LNHDA and CDR2 SQIVND (reference sequence). DNA of the CDR3: TGTGCCAGTAGTCCCCGTATCAATCAGCCCCAGCATTTT. Translating gives CASSPRINQPQHF.

This clone was seen only once. V and J are TRBV9 and TRBJ2-3, with no clear D. This CDR3 has 12 amino acids. Germline V lookup: CDR1 SGDLS, CDR2 YYNGEE. V was pared by 5 bases and J by 10 bases, with 14 bases between. CDR3 in amino acids: CASSTEYNAQYF. For the CDR3, the DNA is TGTGCCAGCAGTACCGAGTACAATGCGCAGTATTTT. Looking up the rest from reference TRBV9 and TRBJ2-3 gives the full variable domain: DSGVTQTPKHLITATGQRVTLRCSPRSGDLSVYWYQQSLDQGLQFLIQYYNGEERAKGNILERFSAQQFPDLHSELNLSSLELGDSALYFCASSTEYNAQYFGPGTRLTVL.

The genes are TRBV3-1 (or the pseudogene TRBV3-2) and TRBJ2-5; D might be TRBD1 (6 bases). CDR1 and CDR2 from the germline V gene are LGHDT and YNNKEL (reference sequence). This CDR3 is built from 13 residues. V was pared by 3 bases and J by 3 bases, with 8 bases between. This CDR3 reads CASSQPGEETQYF. In DNA form, the CDR3 reads TGTGCCAGCAGCCAGCCAGGGGAAGAGACCCAGTACTTC.

The chain joins TRBV7-8 to TRBJ1-4, with D perhaps matching TRBD1 (6 bases). The germline CDR1 and CDR2 sequences are SGHVS and FQNEAQ. V shed 2 bases and J shed 8 bases, with 18 bases lying between them. The CDR3 runs 16 residues. The CDR3 nucleotides are TGTGCCAGCAGCTTAAGGCAGGACAGCCGAGGGGAAAAACTGTTTTTT. This encodes CASSLRQDSRGEKLFF.

This clone occurred once. The rearrangement links TRBV28 to TRBJ1-5; D may be TRBD1 (5 bases). Trimming shortened V by 2 bases and J by 6 bases, and 11 bases separated the two germline ends. Germline CDR1 reads MDHEN; CDR2 reads SYDVKM. The CDR3 consists of 14 residues. The CDR3: CASSLVGGVQPQHF. In DNA form, the CDR3 reads TGTGCCAGCAGTTTAGTTGGAGGGGTTCAGCCCCAGCATTTT.

V and J are TRBV6-5 and TRBJ2-7, with D possibly TRBD1 on 5 matching bases. Trimming removed 3 bases at V and 5 bases at J, with 14 bases between. Germline loops: CDR1 MNHEY, CDR2 SVGAGI. This CDR3 is 14 amino acids long. CDR3 residues: CASSYLGLVDEQYF. The CDR3, as DNA: TGTGCCAGCAGTTATCTGGGGCTGGTCGACGAGCAGTACTTC.